Below, 18 T cell receptor beta chains from the same sample are listed, as sequenced in a study of blood T cell repertoires in COVID-19. Some clones are missing from TCRdb's copy, which holds only in-frame ones; the method was immunoSEQ multiplex PCR. The sample lists about 220,000 clones; around 88% were seen once. Sequenced sample: PBMCs or T cells enriched from blood (not recorded which). The receptors stem from a woman aged 40 to 49 with acute COVID-19.

The chain recombines TRBV7-5 with TRBJ1-2; the D segment call TRBD1 is taken from the table without a DNA check. TRBV7-5 is a known pseudogene. This CDR3 comprises 15 residues. CDR3 nucleotides: TGTGCCAGAAGCCACCCCCGACAGGGGGCTAGAGGCTACACCTTC. Translating gives CARSHPRQGARGYTF.

The chain recombines TRBV7-2 with TRBJ1-4, with TRBD1 identical over 10 bases. The CDR3 covers 15 residues. Trimming cost V 5 bases and J 7 bases; bases outside gene matches: 7. Germline CDR1 is SGHTA and CDR2 is FQGNSA. This CDR3 reads CASSIRGQGGEKLFF. The CDR3 nucleotides are TGTGCCAGCAGCATACGCGGACAGGGGGGTGAAAAACTGTTTTTT.

The chain has TRBV10-1 and TRBJ2-5, with 9 bases that match TRBD2. Trimming removed 5 bases from V and 12 bases from J; junction bases left unmatched: 13. The CDR3 contains 14 residues. The V gene's germline CDR1 is WNHNN and CDR2 SYGVQD (reference sequence). CDR3 protein: CASSTGIAGAPKYF. As DNA, the CDR3 is TGCGCCAGCAGTACAGGAATAGCGGGAGCCCCGAAGTACTTC.

The chain has TRBV5-6 and TRBJ2-7, with TRBD1 matching over 9 bases. This CDR3 is built from 15 residues. CDR1 is SGHDT and CDR2 is YYEEEE in the germline V gene. Trimming cost V 5 bases and J 2 bases; bases outside gene matches: 8. In nucleotides, the CDR3 is TGTGCCAGCAGTTTCTCGGGACAGGGTACCTACGAGCAGTACGTC. This codes for CASSFSGQGTYEQYV.

V usage is TRBV9 and J usage is TRBJ1-2; maybe TRBD1 (6 bases). Germline lookup yields CDR1 SGDLS and CDR2 YYNGEE. The CDR3 has 20 residues. Trimming took 4 bases from V and 0 from J, leaving 28 bases between them. CDR3 nucleotides: TGTGCCAGCAGCCGTACACCGAATGACCGGGACAAAGGTACTAACTATGGCTACACCTTC. It encodes CASSRTPNDRDKGTNYGYTF.

The chain uses TRBV5-5 and TRBJ2-3; 9 bases align to TRBD1. The CDR3 runs 17 residues. With V trimmed by 4 bases and J by 2 bases, 11 bases remained unmatched. The germline V gene has CDR1 SGHKS and CDR2 YYEKEE (reference sequence). CDR3 coding DNA: TGTGCCAGCAGCCCCATGGGACAGGGTTTTTCCACAGATACGCAGTATTTT. It is translated as CASSPMGQGFSTDTQYF.

The chain joins TRBV9 to TRBJ2-1; D possibly corresponds to TRBD2 (8 bases). With 0 bases removed from V and 7 bases from J, the gap between germline ends came to 29 bases. Germline V gene sequence: CDR1 SGDLS, CDR2 YYNGEE. The CDR3 totals 20 residues. For the CDR3, the DNA is TGTGCCAGCAGCGTAGGTCCACAGGGGATGGGAAGCGGGAGTGAGAATGAGCAGTTCTTC. Translating it yields CASSVGPQGMGSGSENEQFF.

The rearrangement joins TRBV7-2 to TRBJ2-1; 12 nucleotides line up with TRBD2. Germline V gives CDR1 SGHTA, CDR2 FQGNSA. J gave up 9 bases and V 6 bases, and 9 bases lay outside the gene matches. The CDR3 has 15 residues. The DNA for the CDR3 is TGTGCCAGCAGAATGACTAGCGGGAGTGTGGGTGAGCAGTTCTTC. Its protein product is CASRMTSGSVGEQFF.

This chain links TRBV7-2 with TRBJ2-5; 9 bases align to TRBD1. The CDR3 contains 15 residues. V lost 0 bases, J lost 5 bases, and 4 bases stayed unmatched. The germline gives CDR1 SGHTA, CDR2 FQGNSA. Here the CDR3 reads CASSLASTGGETQYF. The CDR3 DNA is TGTGCCAGCAGCTTAGCGTCGACAGGGGGGGAGACCCAGTACTTC. The full variable domain, in which reference TRBV7-2 and TRBJ2-5 provide the parts outside the CDR3, is GAGVSQSPSNKVTEKGKDVELRCDPISGHTALYWYRQSLGQGLEFLIYFQGNSAPDKSGLPSDRFSAERTGGSVSTLTIQRTQQEDSAVYLCASSLASTGGETQYFGPGTRLLVL.

This chain connects TRBV29-1 to TRBJ1-3, with D perhaps matching TRBD1 (5 bases). The V end lost 4 bases, the J end lost 0 bases, and 19 bases lay between the germline ends. Germline CDR1 and CDR2: SQVTM and ANQGSEA. The CDR3 spans 17 residues. DNA of the CDR3: TGCAGCGTTGCGCCCGGGGGTTCCACTCTCTCTGGAAACACCATATATTTT. Translated, it gives CSVAPGGSTLSGNTIYF.

The rearrangement uses TRBV6-6 and TRBJ2-7; a possible D gene is TRBD1 (6 bases). The V and J ends lost 6 bases and 2 bases respectively, with 17 bases between them. Germline loops: CDR1 MNHNY, CDR2 SVGAGI (reference sequence). This CDR3 is built from 15 residues. CDR3 nucleotide sequence: TGTGCCAGCAGACCGGGACAAGTTCCGCCCTACGAGCAGTACGTC. Translation gives CASRPGQVPPYEQYV.

CDR3 bases: TGTGCCAGCTCACCACCGAGTCAGGGGAACTATGGCTACACCTTC. Protein product: CASSPPSQGNYGYTF. The rearrangement links TRBV18 to TRBJ1-2, with D possibly TRBD1 on 6 matching bases. CDR1 is KGHSH and CDR2 is LQKENI in the germline V gene. Trimming pared 0 bases from V and 2 bases from J, leaving 10 bases between. The CDR3 sequence is 15 residues long.

The CDR3 nucleotides are TGTGCCAGCTCCCCCTGGACTAGCGGGGGGGGCACAGATACGCAGTATTTT. Its translation: CASSPWTSGGGTDTQYF. The chain combines TRBV18 with TRBJ2-3; 15 bases fit TRBD2. V was pared by 6 bases and J by 1 base, with 5 bases of the junction left unmatched. The CDR3 is 17 residues long. Germline V gene data show CDR1 as KGHSH and CDR2 as LQKENI.

The CDR3 DNA reads TGTGCCAGCAGCCAAGGGGCCCGGGACAGGGCTGTCACTAATGAAAAACTGTTTTTT. It translates to CASSQGARDRAVTNEKLFF. V is TRBV3-1 (or the pseudogene TRBV3-2) and J is TRBJ1-4, with TRBD1 matching over 9 bases. CDR1 LGHDT and CDR2 YNNKEL come from the germline V gene (reference sequence). This CDR3 has 19 amino acids. J lost 2 bases, V lost 1 base, and 11 bases had no gene match.

V usage is TRBV3-1 (or the pseudogene TRBV3-2) and J usage is TRBJ2-2, with 13 positions matching TRBD2. Germline loops: CDR1 LGHDT, CDR2 YNNKEL (reference sequence). The CDR3 has 17 amino acids. V gave up 4 bases and J gave up 7 bases; unmatched junction bases: 9. CDR3 residues: CASSLRTSGSMGGELFF. CDR3 bases: TGTGCCAGCAGCCTTAGGACTAGCGGGAGTATGGGCGGGGAGCTGTTTTTT.

V gene TRBV11-2 combines with J gene TRBJ1-4, with TRBD1 matching over 7 bases. Germline V gene lookup returns CDR1 SGHAT and CDR2 FQNNGV. V dropped 2 bases and J dropped 7; count of bases not matched to a gene: 4. The length of the CDR3 is 14 residues. The CDR3 coding sequence is TGTGCCAGCAGCTTATCAGGGGGAATTGAAAAACTGTTTTTT. Its translation is CASSLSGGIEKLFF.

The rearrangement uses TRBV7-9 and TRBJ1-3; D is uncertain. Germline CDR1 SEHNR, CDR2 FQNEAQ (reference sequence). The CDR3 has 15 amino acids. V was clipped by 5 bases and J by 5 bases, with 16 bases between them. The CDR3 DNA reads TGTGCCAGCAGCCTAGTTGTCGCAGTTCGAAACACCATATATTTT. This gives the protein CASSLVVAVRNTIYF.

V and J are TRBV15 and TRBJ2-7; possibly TRBD2 for D (5 bases). The germline V gene encodes CDR1 LNHNV and CDR2 YYDKDF (reference sequence). Trimming left V 1 base short and J 3 bases short, with 16 bases between. This CDR3 has 16 amino acids. The CDR3 here is CATSRGFRSGSYEQYF. The CDR3 coding sequence is TGTGCCACCAGCAGAGGGTTCAGGTCGGGGAGCTACGAGCAGTACTTC.